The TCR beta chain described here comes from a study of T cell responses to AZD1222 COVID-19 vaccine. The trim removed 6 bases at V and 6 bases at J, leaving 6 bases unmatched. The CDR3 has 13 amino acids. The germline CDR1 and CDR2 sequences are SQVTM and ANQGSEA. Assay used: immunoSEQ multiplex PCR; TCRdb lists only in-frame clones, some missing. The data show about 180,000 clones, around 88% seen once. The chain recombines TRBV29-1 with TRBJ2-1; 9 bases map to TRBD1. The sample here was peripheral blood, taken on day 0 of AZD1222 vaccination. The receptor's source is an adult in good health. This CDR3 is CSVGQGFFNEQFF. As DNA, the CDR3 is TGCAGCGTCGGACAGGGGTTTTTCAATGAGCAGTTCTTC.